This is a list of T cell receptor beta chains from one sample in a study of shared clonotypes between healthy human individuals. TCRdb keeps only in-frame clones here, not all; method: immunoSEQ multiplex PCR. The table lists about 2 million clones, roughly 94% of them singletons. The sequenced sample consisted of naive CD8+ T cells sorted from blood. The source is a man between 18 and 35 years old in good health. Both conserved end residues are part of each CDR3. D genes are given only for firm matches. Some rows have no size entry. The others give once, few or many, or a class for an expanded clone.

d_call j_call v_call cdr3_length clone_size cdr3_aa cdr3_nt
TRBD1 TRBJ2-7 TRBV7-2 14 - CASKGQGEFYEQYF TGTGCCAGCAAGGGACAGGGTGAGTTCTACGAGCAGTACTTC
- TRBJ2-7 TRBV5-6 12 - CASSRDRVKQYF TGTGCCAGCAGCAGGGACCGAGTAAAGCAGTACTTC
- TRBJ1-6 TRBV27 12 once CASRSGFSPLHF TGTGCCAGCAGATCAGGGTTTTCACCCCTCCACTTT
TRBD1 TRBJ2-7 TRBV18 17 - CASSPPGYGDSSYEQYF TGTGCCAGCTCACCACCGGGGTACGGGGACAGCTCCTACGAGCAGTACTTC
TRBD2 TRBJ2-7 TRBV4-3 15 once CASSQEGLAGGEQYF TGCGCCAGCAGCCAAGAAGGGCTAGCGGGAGGCGAGCAGTACTTC
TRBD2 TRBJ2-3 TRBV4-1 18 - CASSQALAGVPSTDTQYF TGCGCCAGCAGCCAAGCACTAGCGGGGGTCCCTAGCACAGATACGCAGTATTTT
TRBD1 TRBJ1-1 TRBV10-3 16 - CAISFAWDSMNTEAFF TGTGCCATCAGTTTTGCCTGGGACAGCATGAACACTGAAGCTTTCTTT
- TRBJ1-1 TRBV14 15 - CASSQVEGIATEAFF TGTGCCAGCAGCCAAGTGGAGGGAATTGCCACTGAAGCTTTCTTT
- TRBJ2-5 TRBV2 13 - CASSEESWETQYF TGTGCCAGCAGTGAGGAATCATGGGAGACCCAGTACTTC
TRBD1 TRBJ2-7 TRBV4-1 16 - CASSQEPGGYSYEQYF TGCGCCAGCAGCCAAGAGCCAGGGGGTTATTCCTACGAGCAGTACTTC
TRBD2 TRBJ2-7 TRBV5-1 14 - CASSFSGSSYEQYF TGCGCCAGCAGCTTTAGCGGGAGCTCCTACGAGCAGTACTTC
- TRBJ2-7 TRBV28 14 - CASTEDNQAYEQYF TGTGCCAGCACCGAGGACAACCAGGCGTACGAGCAGTACTTC
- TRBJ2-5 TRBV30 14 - CAWSVVSGLETQYF TGTGCCTGGAGTGTGGTCTCGGGTCTGGAGACCCAGTACTTC
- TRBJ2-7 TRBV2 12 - CASSEDGGEQYF TGTGCCAGCAGTGAAGATGGGGGCGAGCAGTACTTC
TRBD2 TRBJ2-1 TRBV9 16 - CASSGGLAGSYNEQFF TGTGCCAGCAGCGGCGGACTAGCGGGATCCTACAATGAGCAGTTCTTC
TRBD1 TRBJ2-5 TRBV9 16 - CASSVGGQGDRETQYF TGTGCCAGCAGCGTAGGTGGACAGGGTGATAGGGAGACCCAGTACTTC
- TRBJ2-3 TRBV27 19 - CASSFRGTEGQGDTDTQYF TGTGCCAGCAGTTTCCGCGGAACCGAAGGGCAGGGAGACACAGATACGCAGTATTTT
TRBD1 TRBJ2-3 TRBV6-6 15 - CASSSTTGSTDTQYF TGTGCCAGCAGTTCGACGACAGGGAGCACAGATACGCAGTATTTT
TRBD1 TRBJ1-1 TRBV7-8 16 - CASSFGQVMVNTEAFF TGTGCCAGCAGCTTCGGACAGGTGATGGTGAACACTGAAGCTTTCTTT
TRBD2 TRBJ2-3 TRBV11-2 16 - CASRPLAGVSTDTQYF TGTGCCAGCAGACCACTAGCGGGGGTTTCCACAGATACGCAGTATTTT
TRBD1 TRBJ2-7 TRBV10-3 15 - CAISGPETGAYEQYF TGTGCCATCAGCGGGCCCGAGACAGGGGCCTACGAGCAGTACTTC
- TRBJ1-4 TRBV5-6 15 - CASSWAGEEDEKLFF TGTGCCAGCAGCTGGGCGGGGGAGGAAGATGAAAAACTGTTTTTT
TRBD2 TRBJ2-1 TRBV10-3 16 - CAISESRAGPYNEQFF TGTGCCATCAGTGAGTCGAGAGCGGGGCCGTACAATGAGCAGTTCTTC
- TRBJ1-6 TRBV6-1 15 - CASNLQDSLNSPLHF TGTGCCAGCAATTTGCAGGACAGCCTTAATTCACCCCTCCACTTT
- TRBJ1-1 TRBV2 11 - CASCRITEAFF TGTGCCAGCTGTAGAATCACTGAAGCTTTCTTT
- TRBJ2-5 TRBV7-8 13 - CAGQGLGLETQYF TGTGCCGGCCAGGGTTTAGGGCTAGAGACCCAGTACTTC
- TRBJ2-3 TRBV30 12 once CAWSGITDTQYF TGTGCCTGGAGTGGGATCACAGATACGCAGTATTTT
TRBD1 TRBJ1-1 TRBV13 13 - CASSGQGNTEAFF TGTGCCAGCAGCGGACAGGGGAACACTGAAGCTTTCTTT
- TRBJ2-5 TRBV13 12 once CASSGGQETQYF TGTGCCAGCAGCGGGGGTCAAGAGACCCAGTACTTC
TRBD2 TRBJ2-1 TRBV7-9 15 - CASSSLAGGYNEQFF TGTGCCAGCAGCTCGCTAGCGGGGGGGTACAATGAGCAGTTCTTC
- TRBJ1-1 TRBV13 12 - CASREGNTEAFF TGTGCCAGCAGGGAGGGGAACACTGAAGCTTTCTTT
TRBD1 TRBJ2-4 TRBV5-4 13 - CATGGENENIQYF TGTGCCACAGGGGGCGAGAATGAAAACATTCAGTACTTC
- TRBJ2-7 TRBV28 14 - CASRGVLGFYEQYF TGTGCCAGCAGGGGTGTTTTGGGGTTCTACGAGCAGTACTTC
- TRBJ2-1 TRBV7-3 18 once CASSLSSLPDVESNEQFF TGTGCCAGCAGCTTATCATCCCTTCCGGACGTAGAGAGCAATGAGCAGTTCTTC
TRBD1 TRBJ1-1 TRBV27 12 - CASSSDRAEAFF TGTGCCAGCAGTTCCGACAGGGCTGAAGCTTTCTTT
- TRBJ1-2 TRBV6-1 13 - CASSEARDYGYTF TGTGCCAGCAGTGAAGCTCGGGACTATGGCTACACCTTC
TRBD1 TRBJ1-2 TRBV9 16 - CASSLNGQGWEGGYTF TGTGCCAGCAGCTTGAACGGACAGGGGTGGGAGGGTGGCTACACCTTC
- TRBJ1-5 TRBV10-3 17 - CAISEFQTVTSNQPQHF TGTGCCATCAGTGAGTTTCAGACAGTTACCAGCAATCAGCCCCAGCATTTT
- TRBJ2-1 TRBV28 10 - CASSYNEQFF TGTGCCAGCAGTTACAATGAGCAGTTCTTC
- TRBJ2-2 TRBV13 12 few CASSLGTGELFF TGTGCCAGCAGCTTGGGGACCGGGGAGCTGTTTTTT
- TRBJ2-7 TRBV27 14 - CASSSKLSSYEQYF TGTGCCAGCAGTTCAAAGTTATCCTCCTACGAGCAGTACTTC
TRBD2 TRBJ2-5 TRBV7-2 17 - CASSRPGLASLQETQYF TGTGCCAGCAGCCGACCGGGACTAGCGTCCCTCCAAGAGACCCAGTACTTC
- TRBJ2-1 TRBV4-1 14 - CASSQAQGSGVQFF TGCGCCAGCAGCCAAGCCCAGGGATCGGGTGTGCAGTTCTTC
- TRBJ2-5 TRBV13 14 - CASSLTMDQETQYF TGTGCCAGCAGCTTGACGATGGACCAAGAGACCCAGTACTTC
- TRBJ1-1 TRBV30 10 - CASRIPEAFF TGTGCCTCACGCATTCCTGAAGCTTTCTTT
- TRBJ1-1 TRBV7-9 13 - CASSFEGGTEAFF TGTGCCAGCAGCTTTGAGGGGGGCACTGAAGCTTTCTTT
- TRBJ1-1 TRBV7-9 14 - CASSHPSPDQEAFF TGTGCCAGCAGCCATCCGAGCCCGGACCAAGAAGCTTTCTTT
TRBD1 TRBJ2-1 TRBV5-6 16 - CASSLEWAGGYNEQFF TGTGCCAGCAGCTTGGAGTGGGCAGGGGGCTACAATGAGCAGTTCTTC
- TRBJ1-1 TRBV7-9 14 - CASSKRGRAAEAFF TGTGCCAGCAGCAAGAGGGGGAGGGCAGCTGAAGCTTTCTTT